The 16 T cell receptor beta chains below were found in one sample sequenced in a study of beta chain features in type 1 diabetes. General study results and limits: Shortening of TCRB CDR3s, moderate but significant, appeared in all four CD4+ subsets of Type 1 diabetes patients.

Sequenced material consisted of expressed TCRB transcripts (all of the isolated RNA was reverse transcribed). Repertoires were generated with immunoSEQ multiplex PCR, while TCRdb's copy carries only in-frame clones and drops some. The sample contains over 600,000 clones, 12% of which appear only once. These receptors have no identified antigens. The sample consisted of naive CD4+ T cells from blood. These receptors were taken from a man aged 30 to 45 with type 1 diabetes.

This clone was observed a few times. DNA for the CDR3: TGTGCCAGCAGCGTAGGTTTAGGGCTTAATCAGCCCCAGCATTTT. It translates to CASSVGLGLNQPQHF. The V gene is TRBV9, the J gene TRBJ1-5; no definite D call. Germline values: CDR1 SGDLS, CDR2 YYNGEE. Trimming cost V 0 bases and J 4 bases, with 11 bases left between them. The CDR3 is made up of 15 amino acids.

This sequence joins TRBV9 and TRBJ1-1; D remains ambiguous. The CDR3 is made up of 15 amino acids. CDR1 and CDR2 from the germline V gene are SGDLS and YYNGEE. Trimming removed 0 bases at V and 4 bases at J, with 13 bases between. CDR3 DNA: TGTGCCAGCAGCGTAGGTACCAGGAGGCCCACTGAAGCTTTCTTT. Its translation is CASSVGTRRPTEAFF.

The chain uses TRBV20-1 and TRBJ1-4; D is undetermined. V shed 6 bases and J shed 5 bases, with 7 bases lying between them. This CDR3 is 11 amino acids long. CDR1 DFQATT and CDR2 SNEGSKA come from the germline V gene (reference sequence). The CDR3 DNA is TGCAGTGCCCCCCAAAATGAAAAACTGTTTTTT. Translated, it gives CSAPQNEKLFF.

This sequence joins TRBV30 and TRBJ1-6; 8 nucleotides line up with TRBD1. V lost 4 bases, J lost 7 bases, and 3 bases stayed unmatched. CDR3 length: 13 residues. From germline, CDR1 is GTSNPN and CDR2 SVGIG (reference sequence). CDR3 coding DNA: TGTGCCTGGACCGGACAGGGAAATTCACCCCTCCACTTT. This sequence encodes CAWTGQGNSPLHF.

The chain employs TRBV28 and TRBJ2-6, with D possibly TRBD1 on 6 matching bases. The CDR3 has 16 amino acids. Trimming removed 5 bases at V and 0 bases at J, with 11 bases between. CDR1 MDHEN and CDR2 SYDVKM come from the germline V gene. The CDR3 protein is CASSLGQPSGANVLTF. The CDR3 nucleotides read TGTGCCAGCAGTCTAGGACAGCCCTCTGGGGCCAACGTCCTGACTTTC.

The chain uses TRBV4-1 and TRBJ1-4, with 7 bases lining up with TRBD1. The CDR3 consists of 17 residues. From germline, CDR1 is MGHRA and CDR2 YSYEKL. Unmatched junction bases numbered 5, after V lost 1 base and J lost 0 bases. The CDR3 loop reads CASSQGQGFATNEKLFF. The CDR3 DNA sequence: TGCGCCAGCAGCCAAGGACAGGGATTTGCAACTAATGAAAAACTGTTTTTT.

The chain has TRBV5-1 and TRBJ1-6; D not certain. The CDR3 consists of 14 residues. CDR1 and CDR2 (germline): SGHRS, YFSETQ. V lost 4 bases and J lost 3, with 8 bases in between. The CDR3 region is CASSPGIYNSPLHF. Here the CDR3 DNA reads TGCGCCAGCAGCCCGGGGATCTATAATTCACCCCTCCACTTT.

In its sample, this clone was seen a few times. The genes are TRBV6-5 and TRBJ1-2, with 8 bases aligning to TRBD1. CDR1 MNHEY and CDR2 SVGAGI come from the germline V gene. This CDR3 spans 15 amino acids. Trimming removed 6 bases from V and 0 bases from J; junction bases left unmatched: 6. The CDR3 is CASRRWTGPNYGYTF. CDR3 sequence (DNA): TGTGCCAGCAGACGATGGACAGGGCCTAACTATGGCTACACCTTC.

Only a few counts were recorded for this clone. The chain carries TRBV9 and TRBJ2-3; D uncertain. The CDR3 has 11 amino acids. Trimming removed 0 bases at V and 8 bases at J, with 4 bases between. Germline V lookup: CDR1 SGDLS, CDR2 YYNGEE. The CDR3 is CASSVEGTQYF. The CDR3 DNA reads TGTGCCAGCAGCGTAGAGGGTACGCAGTATTTT.

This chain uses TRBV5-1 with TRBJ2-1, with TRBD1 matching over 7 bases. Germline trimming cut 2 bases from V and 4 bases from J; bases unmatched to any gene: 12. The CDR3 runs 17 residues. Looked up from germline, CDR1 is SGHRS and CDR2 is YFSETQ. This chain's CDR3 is CASSFTGARPLYNEQFF. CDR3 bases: TGCGCCAGCAGCTTCACAGGGGCTCGACCTCTGTACAATGAGCAGTTCTTC.

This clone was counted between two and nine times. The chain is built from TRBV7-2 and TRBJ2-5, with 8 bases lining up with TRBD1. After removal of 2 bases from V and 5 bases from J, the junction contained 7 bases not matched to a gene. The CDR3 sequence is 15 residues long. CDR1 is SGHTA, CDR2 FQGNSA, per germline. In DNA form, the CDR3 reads TGTGCCAGCAGCTTACAGACAGGGGAAGGGGAGACCCAGTACTTC. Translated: CASSLQTGEGETQYF.

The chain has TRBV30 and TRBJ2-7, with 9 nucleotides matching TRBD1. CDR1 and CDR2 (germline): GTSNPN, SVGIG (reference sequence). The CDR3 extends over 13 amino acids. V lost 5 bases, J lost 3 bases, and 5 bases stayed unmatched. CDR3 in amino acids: CAWDRGFFYEQYF. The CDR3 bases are TGTGCCTGGGACAGGGGGTTTTTCTACGAGCAGTACTTC.

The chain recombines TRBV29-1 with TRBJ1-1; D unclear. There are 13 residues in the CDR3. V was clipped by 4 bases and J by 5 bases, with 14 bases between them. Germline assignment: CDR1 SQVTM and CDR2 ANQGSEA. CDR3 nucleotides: TGCAGCGTTGTGTGGGGTGAGGCAACTGAAGCTTTCTTT. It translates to CSVVWGEATEAFF.

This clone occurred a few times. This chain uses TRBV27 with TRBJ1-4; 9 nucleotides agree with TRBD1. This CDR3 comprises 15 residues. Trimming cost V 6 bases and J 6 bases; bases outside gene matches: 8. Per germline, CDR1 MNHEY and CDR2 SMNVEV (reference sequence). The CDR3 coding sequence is TGTGCCAGCAGCCATGAGGGACAGGGAGATGAAAAACTGTTTTTT. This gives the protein CASSHEGQGDEKLFF.

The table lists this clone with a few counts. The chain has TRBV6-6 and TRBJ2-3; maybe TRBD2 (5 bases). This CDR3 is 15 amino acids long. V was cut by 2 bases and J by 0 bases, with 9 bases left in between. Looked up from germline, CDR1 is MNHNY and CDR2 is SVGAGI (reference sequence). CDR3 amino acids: CASSYGGSSTDTQYF. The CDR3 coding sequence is TGTGCCAGCAGTTACGGCGGGTCTAGCACAGATACGCAGTATTTT.

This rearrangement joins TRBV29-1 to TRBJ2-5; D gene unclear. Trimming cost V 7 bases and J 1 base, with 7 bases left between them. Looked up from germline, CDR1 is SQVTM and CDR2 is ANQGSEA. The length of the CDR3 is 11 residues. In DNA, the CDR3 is TGCAGCGGTGCGAGCCAAGAGACCCAGTACTTC. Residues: CSGASQETQYF. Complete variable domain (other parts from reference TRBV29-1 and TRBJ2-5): SAVISQKPSRDICQRGTSLTIQCQVDSQVTMMFWYRQQPGQSLTLIATANQGSEATYESGFVIDKFPISRPNLTFSTLTVSNMSPEDSSIYLCSGASQETQYFGPGTRLLVL.